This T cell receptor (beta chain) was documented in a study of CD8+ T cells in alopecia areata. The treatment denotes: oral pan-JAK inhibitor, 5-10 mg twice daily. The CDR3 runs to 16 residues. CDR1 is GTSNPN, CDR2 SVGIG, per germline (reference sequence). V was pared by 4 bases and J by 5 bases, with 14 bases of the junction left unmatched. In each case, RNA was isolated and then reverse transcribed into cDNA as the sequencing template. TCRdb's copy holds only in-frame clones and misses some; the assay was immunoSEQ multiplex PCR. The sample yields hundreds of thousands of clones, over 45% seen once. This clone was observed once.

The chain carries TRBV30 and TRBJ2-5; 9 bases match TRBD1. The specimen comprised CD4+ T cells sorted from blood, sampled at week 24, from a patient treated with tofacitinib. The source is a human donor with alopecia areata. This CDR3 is CAWNLPGQGPWETQYF. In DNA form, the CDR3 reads TGTGCCTGGAATCTCCCGGGACAGGGCCCTTGGGAGACCCAGTACTTC.